These 21 T cell receptor beta chains originate from one sample sequenced in a study of T cell clonality in common variable immunodeficiency. Study-wide points: In common variable immunodeficiency, TCR beta chains reportedly carried fewer deletions and N-nucleotide insertions.

The assay was immunoSEQ multiplex PCR, and TCRdb's table has in-frame clones only and misses some. The sample table includes more than 6,500 clones. The antigens of these receptors remain unknown. Sequenced input: peripheral blood mononuclear cells. The receptors originated from a human donor with common variable immunodeficiency.

Turning to this clone: Read coverage stops 3 residues before the CDR3 terminus; the germline J gene supplies the remainder. The genes are TRBV7-2 and TRBJ2-7; D unclear. CDR3 length: 14 amino acids. Germline CDR1 reads SGHTA; CDR2 reads FQGNSA. Trimming shortened V by 2 bases and J by 1 base, and 9 bases separated the two germline ends. CDR3 sequence: CASSLNGQSYEQYF. The sequenced part of the CDR3 DNA is TGTGCCAGCAGCTTAAATGGGCAGTCCTACGAG.

Concerning this clone: The missing CDR3 end, 3 residues past where the read stops, is filled in from the germline J gene. The rearrangement uses TRBV5-1 and TRBJ2-3; 8 nucleotides match TRBD1. The trim removed 3 bases at V and 0 bases at J, leaving 3 bases unmatched. In germline, CDR1 is SGHRS, CDR2 YFSETQ. The CDR3 spans 15 residues. The CDR3 reads CASSWGQASTDTQYF. The part of the CDR3 DNA that was read is TGCGCCAGCAGCTGGGGACAGGCTAGCACAGATACG.

Details on this clone: Read data end 3 residues before the CDR3 end; the end is taken from the germline J gene. V and J are TRBV2 and TRBJ2-7, with TRBD1 matching over 11 bases. V lost 5 bases to trimming and J lost 4 bases; unmatched junction nucleotides: 4. The CDR3 runs 14 residues. Germline CDR1 reads SNHLY; CDR2 reads FYNNEI. CDR3 amino acids: CASSRDRGKYEQYF. The sequenced CDR3 bases are TGTGCCAGCAGTCGGGACAGGGGGAAGTACGAG.

Comments on this clone: The CDR3 goes on 3 residues after the read ends, and that part is filled in from the germline J gene. This chain joins TRBV2 and TRBJ2-3, with 8 bases identical to TRBD2. The germline gives CDR1 SNHLY, CDR2 FYNNEI. The CDR3 is made up of 14 amino acids. Trimming at V came to 4 bases and at J to 4 bases, leaving 4 bases not matched to a gene. The part of the CDR3 DNA that was read is TGTGCCAGCAGTGCCAGCGGGGGTGCAGATACG. It translates to CASSASGGADT. The entire CDR3 reads CASSASGGADTQYF.

Comment on this clone: Read coverage stops 3 residues before the CDR3 terminus; the germline J gene supplies the remainder. The chain employs TRBV7-2 and TRBJ2-3, with D maybe TRBD1 (6 bases). CDR3 length: 15 residues. Germline CDR1 SGHTA, CDR2 FQGNSA. V was trimmed by 1 base and J by 5 bases, leaving 13 bases between them. CDR3 protein: CASSLGQAWGDTQYF. CDR3 DNA, as far as it was read: TGTGCCAGCAGCTTAGGACAGGCCTGGGGAGATACG.

Points on this clone: The read halts 3 residues ahead of the CDR3 end, with the missing end drawn from the germline J gene. The gene calls are TRBV18 and TRBJ2-5, with TRBD1 matching 8 bases. The CDR3 has 15 amino acids. The germline CDR1 and CDR2 sequences are KGHSH and LQKENI. Trimming removed 0 bases from V and 5 bases from J; junction bases left unmatched: 5. Incomplete CDR3 DNA: TGTGCCAGCTCACCACCTGGACAGGGCGGCGAGACC. This gives the protein CASSPPGQGGET. The complete CDR3 protein is CASSPPGQGGETQYF. Together with reference TRBV18 and TRBJ2-5, the CDR3 gives the full variable domain: NAGVMQNPRHLVRRRGQEARLRCSPMKGHSHVYWYRQLPEEGLKFMVYLQKENIIDESGMPKERFSAEFPKEGPSILRIQQVVRGDSAAYFCASSPPGQGGETQYFGPGTRLLVL.

Notes on this clone: The CDR3 extends 3 residues past the end of the read, so its final part is completed from the germline J gene. The chain uses TRBV18 and TRBJ2-3; 9 bases line up with TRBD2. The CDR3 is 17 residues long. J gave up 5 bases and V 6 bases, and 15 bases lay outside the gene matches. The germline V gene has CDR1 KGHSH and CDR2 LQKENI. This chain's CDR3 is CASSPPLAGRVGDTQYF. CDR3 bases read: TGTGCCAGCTCGCCCCCTCTAGCGGGGAGGGTAGGAGATACG.

As for this clone: The CDR3 extends 3 residues past the end of the read, so its final part is completed from the germline J gene. V is TRBV20-1 and J is TRBJ2-5; 10 bases fit TRBD2. After removal of 3 bases from V and 3 bases from J, the junction contained 4 bases not matched to a gene. This CDR3 contains 14 residues. The germline V gene encodes CDR1 DFQATT and CDR2 SNEGSKA (reference sequence). CDR3 region: CSASFLAGEETQYF. CDR3 DNA, as far as it was read: TGCAGTGCTAGCTTTCTAGCGGGAGAAGAGACC.

A remark on this clone: Coverage ceases 3 residues before the CDR3 finishes, and the germline J gene fills in the end. The chain has TRBV6-2 or TRBV6-3 and TRBJ2-4, with TRBD2 matching over 10 bases. Germline CDR1 MNHEY, CDR2 SVGEGT. The CDR3 covers 14 residues. J lost 0 bases, V lost 11 bases, and 4 bases had no gene match. The CDR3 loop is CAASGGLAKNIQYF. The CDR3 DNA, read in part, is TGTGCCGCTAGCGGGGGACTAGCCAAAAACATT.

Points on this clone: The CDR3 goes on 3 residues after the read ends, and that part is filled in from the germline J gene. The V and J genes are TRBV7-6 and TRBJ1-5; the D is unclear. This CDR3 spans 14 amino acids. V dropped 5 bases and J dropped 0 bases, with 8 bases sitting between them. Per the germline V gene, CDR1 is SGHVS and CDR2 is FNYEAQ. The CDR3 bases that were read are TGTGCCAGCAGCCCAGAAACTAGCAATCAGCCC. Its protein is CASSPETSNQP. The CDR3 in its entirety is CASSPETSNQPQHF. Variable domain in full (rest from reference TRBV7-6 and TRBJ1-5): GAGVSQSPRYKVTKRGQDVALRCDPISGHVSLYWYRQALGQGPEFLTYFNYEAQQDKSGLPNDRFSAERPEGSISTLTIQRTEQRDSAMYRCASSPETSNQPQHFGDGTRLSIL.

With regard to this clone: The CDR3 end falls 3 residues outside the read, so it is completed with the germline J gene. V is TRBV7-9 and J is TRBJ2-5, with D perhaps matching TRBD1 (5 bases). The CDR3 runs 13 residues. In germline, CDR1 is SEHNR, CDR2 FQNEAQ (reference sequence). V lost 2 bases to trimming and J lost 4 bases, with 8 bases between them. The CDR3 loop reads CASSLYRLETQYF. The part of the CDR3 DNA that was read is TGTGCCAGCAGCTTATACAGGCTAGAGACC.

A remark on this clone: The missing CDR3 end, 3 residues past where the read stops, is filled in from the germline J gene. The chain is built from TRBV18 and TRBJ1-4, with TRBD1 matching 7 bases. Germline CDR1 is KGHSH and CDR2 is LQKENI. The CDR3 runs 15 residues. V was pared by 2 bases and J by 7 bases, with 7 bases of the junction left unmatched. This CDR3 is CASSPMGQMGEKLFF. CDR3 DNA, as far as it was read: TGTGCCAGCTCACCAATGGGACAGATGGGTGAAAAA.

As to this clone: The read falls 3 residues short of the CDR3 end, and the missing part is taken from the germline J gene. The chain recombines TRBV2 with TRBJ1-5, with TRBD1 as a possible D gene (6 bases). Germline V lookup: CDR1 SNHLY, CDR2 FYNNEI. This CDR3 has 16 amino acids. V was shortened by 5 bases and J by 1 base, with 15 bases between the two germline ends. The CDR3 sequence: CASSPRGGESNQPQHF. The sequenced CDR3 bases are TGTGCCAGCAGTCCTAGGGGGGGCGAAAGCAATCAGCCC.

Note on this clone: The read halts 3 residues ahead of the CDR3 end, with the missing end drawn from the germline J gene. The J gene is TRBJ2-7, the V gene TRBV7-9; tentative D call: TRBD2 (6 bases). CDR1 and CDR2 from the germline V gene are SEHNR and FQNEAQ (reference sequence). There are 13 residues in the CDR3. The V gene lost 3 bases and the J gene lost 5 bases, with 11 bases spanning the gap. The DNA read from the CDR3 is TGTGCCAGCAGCTTGGGGGGTCGAGACGAG. Translation: CASSLGGRDE. Given in full, the CDR3 is CASSLGGRDEQYF.

Concerning this clone itself: The read finishes 3 residues shy of the CDR3 end, and the germline J gene is used to complete it. The rearrangement joins TRBV7-8 to TRBJ1-6; a possible D gene is TRBD1 (5 bases). Germline lookup yields CDR1 SGHVS and CDR2 FQNEAQ. The CDR3 spans 16 residues. V dropped 7 bases and J dropped 7 bases, with 20 bases sitting between them. Incomplete CDR3 DNA: TGTGCCAGCACTAAGAATACAGGTTTTGTGAATTCACCC. It yields the protein CASTKNTGFVNSP. The CDR3, in full, reads CASTKNTGFVNSPLHF.

By frequency, this clone is medium-sized. Read sequence stops 3 residues before the CDR3 end, and the germline J gene provides the missing end. The chain has TRBV19 and TRBJ2-4, with 8 bases that match TRBD1. Germline values: CDR1 LNHDA, CDR2 SQIVND (reference sequence). The trim removed 4 bases at V and 4 bases at J, leaving 9 bases unmatched. The CDR3 has 16 amino acids. Incomplete CDR3 DNA: TGTGCCAGTAGTACCGGACAGGGTCGGAATAAAAACATT. Protein: CASSTGQGRNKNI. The CDR3 reads in full as CASSTGQGRNKNIQYF. Complete variable domain (other parts from reference TRBV19 and TRBJ2-4): DGGITQSPKYLFRKEGQNVTLSCEQNLNHDAMYWYRQDPGQGLRLIYYSQIVNDFQKGDIAEGYSVSREKKESFPLTVTSAQKNPTAFYLCASSTGQGRNKNIQYFGAGTRLSVL.

CDR3 sequence: CASSARPGEETQYF. The sequenced CDR3 bases are TGTGCCAGCAGCGCCCGCCCAGGGGAGGAGACC. This chain joins TRBV11-2 and TRBJ2-5, with D possibly TRBD1 on 6 matching bases. With the read ending 3 residues before the CDR3 end, the germline J gene is used to fill in that end. Trimming took 5 bases from V and 5 from J, leaving 15 bases between them. This CDR3 region has 14 residues. Germline-derived CDR1 and CDR2 are SGHAT and FQNNGV.

About this clone itself: The DNA ends 3 residues before the CDR3 does, and the rest of the CDR3 is filled in from the germline J gene. The rearrangement links TRBV7-2 to TRBJ1-6; D remains unclear. V was pared by 5 bases and J by 8 bases, with 10 bases between. CDR3 size: 13 residues. The germline V gene has CDR1 SGHTA and CDR2 FQGNSA. The CDR3 sequence is CASSVRRDSPLHF. The covered CDR3 bases are TGTGCCAGCAGCGTAAGACGGGATTCACCC.

Concerning this clone: The read gets to within 3 residues of the CDR3 end, and the germline J gene fills in the rest. J is TRBJ1-1 and V is TRBV7-9; weak D call: TRBD1 (5 bases). Germline CDR1 and CDR2: SEHNR and FQNEAQ (reference sequence). The CDR3 covers 12 residues. The CDR3 DNA, read in part, is TGTGCCAGCAGCTTTGTATGGCAGGGA. As protein: CASSFVWQG. The complete CDR3 protein is CASSFVWQGAFF. Supplemented by reference TRBV7-9 and TRBJ1-1, the full variable domain reads DTGVSQNPRHKITKRGQNVTFRCDPISEHNRLYWYRQTLGQGPEFLTYFQNEAQLEKSRLLSDRFSAERPKGSFSTLEIQRTEQGDSAMYLCASSFVWQGAFFGQGTRLTVV.

As concerns this clone: The CDR3 goes on 3 residues after the read ends, and that part is filled in from the germline J gene. This chain links TRBV19 with TRBJ1-5; possibly TRBD1 for D (6 bases). Trimming removed 4 bases at V and 0 bases at J, with 19 bases between. Germline V gene lookup returns CDR1 LNHDA and CDR2 SQIVND (reference sequence). The CDR3 totals 18 residues. The CDR3 sequence: CASSTLMTGLYSNQPQHF. CDR3 bases read: TGTGCCAGTAGTACCCTAATGACAGGACTCTATAGCAATCAGCCC.

In regard to this clone: With the read ending 3 residues before the CDR3 end, the germline J gene is used to fill in that end. The chain employs TRBV18 and TRBJ2-1; weak D call: TRBD1 (5 bases). Trimming cost V 3 bases and J 9 bases, with 9 bases left between them. There are 12 residues in the CDR3. The germline gives CDR1 KGHSH, CDR2 LQKENI. This chain's CDR3 is CASSPEQAEQFF. The sequenced part of the CDR3 DNA is TGTGCCAGCTCACCCGAACAGGCTGAG.